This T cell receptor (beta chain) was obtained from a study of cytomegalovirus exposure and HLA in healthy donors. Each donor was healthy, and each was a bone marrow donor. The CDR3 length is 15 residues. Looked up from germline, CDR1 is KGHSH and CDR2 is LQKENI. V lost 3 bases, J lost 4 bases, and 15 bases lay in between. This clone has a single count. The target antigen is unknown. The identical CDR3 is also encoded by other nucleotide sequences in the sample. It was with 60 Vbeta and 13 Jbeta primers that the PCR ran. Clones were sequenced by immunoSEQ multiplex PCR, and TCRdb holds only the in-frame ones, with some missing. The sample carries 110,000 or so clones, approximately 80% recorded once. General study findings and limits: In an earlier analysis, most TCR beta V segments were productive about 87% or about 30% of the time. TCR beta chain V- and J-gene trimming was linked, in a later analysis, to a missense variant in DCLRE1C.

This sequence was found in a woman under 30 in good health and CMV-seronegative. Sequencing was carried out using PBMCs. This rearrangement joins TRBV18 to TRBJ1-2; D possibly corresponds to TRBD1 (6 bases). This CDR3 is CASSPGLQGSYGYTF. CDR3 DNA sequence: TGTGCCAGCTCACCTGGCTTGCAGGGGTCCTATGGCTACACCTTC.